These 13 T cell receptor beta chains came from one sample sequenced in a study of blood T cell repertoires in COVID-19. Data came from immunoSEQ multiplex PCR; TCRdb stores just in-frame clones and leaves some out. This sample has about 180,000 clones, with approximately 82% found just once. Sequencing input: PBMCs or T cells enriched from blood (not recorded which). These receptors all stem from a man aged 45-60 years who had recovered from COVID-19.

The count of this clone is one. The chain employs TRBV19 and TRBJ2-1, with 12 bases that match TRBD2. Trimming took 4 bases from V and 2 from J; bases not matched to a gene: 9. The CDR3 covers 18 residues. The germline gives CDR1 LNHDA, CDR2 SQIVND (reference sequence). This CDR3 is CASSRTSGTFGPYNEQFF. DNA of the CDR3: TGTGCCAGTAGTAGGACTAGCGGGACCTTCGGGCCCTACAATGAGCAGTTCTTC.

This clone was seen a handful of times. The CDR3 here is CASSPQARTGGGGELFF. CDR3 in DNA: TGTGCCAGCTCACCACAAGCTCGGACAGGGGGCGGCGGGGAGCTGTTTTTT. V and J are TRBV18 and TRBJ2-2; 11 bases line up with TRBD1. This CDR3 has 17 residues. CDR1 KGHSH and CDR2 LQKENI come from the germline V gene. V was pared by 1 base and J by 7 bases, with 8 bases of the junction left unmatched.

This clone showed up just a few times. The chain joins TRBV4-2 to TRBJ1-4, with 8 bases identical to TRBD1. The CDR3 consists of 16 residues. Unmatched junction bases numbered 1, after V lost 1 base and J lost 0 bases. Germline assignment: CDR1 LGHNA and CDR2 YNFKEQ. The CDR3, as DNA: TGTGCCAGCAGCCAAGGGACAGGGTCAACTAATGAAAAACTGTTTTTT. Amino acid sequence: CASSQGTGSTNEKLFF.

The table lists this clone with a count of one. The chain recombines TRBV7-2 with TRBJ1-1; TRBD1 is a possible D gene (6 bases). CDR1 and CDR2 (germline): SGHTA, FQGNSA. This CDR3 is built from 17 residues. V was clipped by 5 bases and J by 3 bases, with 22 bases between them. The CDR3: CASSLNPGRGVDTEAFF. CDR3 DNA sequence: TGTGCCAGCAGCCTCAATCCGGGCAGGGGAGTCGACACTGAAGCTTTCTTT.

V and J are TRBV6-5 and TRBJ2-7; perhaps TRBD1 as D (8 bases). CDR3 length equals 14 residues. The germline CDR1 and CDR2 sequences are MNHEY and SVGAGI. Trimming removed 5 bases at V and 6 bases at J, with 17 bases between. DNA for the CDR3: TGTGCCAGCAGTAGCGGGACAGGCGGTCTCGAGCAGTACTTC. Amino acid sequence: CASSSGTGGLEQYF.

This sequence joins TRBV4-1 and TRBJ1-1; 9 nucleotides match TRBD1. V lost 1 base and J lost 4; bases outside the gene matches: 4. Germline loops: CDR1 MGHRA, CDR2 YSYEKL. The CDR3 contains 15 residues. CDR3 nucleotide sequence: TGCGCCAGCAGCCAAGCCTGGACAGGGGTCACTGAAGCTTTCTTT. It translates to CASSQAWTGVTEAFF.

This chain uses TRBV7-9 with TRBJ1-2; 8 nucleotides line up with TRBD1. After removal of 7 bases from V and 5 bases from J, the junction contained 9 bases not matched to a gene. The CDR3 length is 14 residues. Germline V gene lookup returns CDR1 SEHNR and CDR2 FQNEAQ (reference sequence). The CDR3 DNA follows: TGTGCCAGCACCTTGACAGGGGTTCAGTATGGCTACACCTTC. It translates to CASTLTGVQYGYTF.

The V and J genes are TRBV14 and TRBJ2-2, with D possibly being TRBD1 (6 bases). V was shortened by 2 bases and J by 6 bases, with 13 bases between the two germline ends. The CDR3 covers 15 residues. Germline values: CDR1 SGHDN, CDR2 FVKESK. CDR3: CASSQTQSGAGELFF. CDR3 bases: TGTGCCAGCAGCCAAACCCAATCAGGGGCCGGGGAGCTGTTTTTT. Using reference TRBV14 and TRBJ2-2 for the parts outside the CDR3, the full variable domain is EAGVTQFPSHSVIEKGQTVTLRCDPISGHDNLYWYRRVMGKEIKFLLHFVKESKQDESGMPNNRFLAERTGGTYSTLKVQPAELEDSGVYFCASSQTQSGAGELFFGEGSRLTVL.

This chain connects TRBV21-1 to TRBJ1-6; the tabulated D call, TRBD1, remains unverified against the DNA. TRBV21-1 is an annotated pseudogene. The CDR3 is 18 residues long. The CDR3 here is CASSKRGTGGFKNSPLHF. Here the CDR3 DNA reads TGTGCCAGCAGCAAAAGGGGAACAGGGGGCTTTAAGAATTCACCCCTCCACTTT.

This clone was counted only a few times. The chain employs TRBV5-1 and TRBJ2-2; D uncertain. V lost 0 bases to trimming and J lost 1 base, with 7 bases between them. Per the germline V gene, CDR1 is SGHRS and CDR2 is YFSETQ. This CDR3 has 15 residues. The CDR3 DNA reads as TGCGCCAGCAGCTTGGCGGCAGGGAACACCGGGGAGCTGTTTTTT. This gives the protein CASSLAAGNTGELFF.

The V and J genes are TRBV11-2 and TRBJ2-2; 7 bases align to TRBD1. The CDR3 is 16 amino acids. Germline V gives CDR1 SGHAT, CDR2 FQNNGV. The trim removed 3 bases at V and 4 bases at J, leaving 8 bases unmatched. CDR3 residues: CASSLRTGQITGELFF. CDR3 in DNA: TGTGCCAGCAGCTTGCGCACGGGACAGATCACCGGGGAGCTGTTTTTT.

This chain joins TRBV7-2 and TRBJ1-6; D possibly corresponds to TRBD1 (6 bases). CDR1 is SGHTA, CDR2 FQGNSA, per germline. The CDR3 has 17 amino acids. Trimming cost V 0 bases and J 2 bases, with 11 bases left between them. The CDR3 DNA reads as TGTGCCAGCAGCTTAGCTGGACAGATCACCTATAATTCACCCCTCCACTTT. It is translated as CASSLAGQITYNSPLHF. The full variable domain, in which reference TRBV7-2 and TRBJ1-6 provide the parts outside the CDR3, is GAGVSQSPSNKVTEKGKDVELRCDPISGHTALYWYRQSLGQGLEFLIYFQGNSAPDKSGLPSDRFSAERTGGSVSTLTIQRTQQEDSAVYLCASSLAGQITYNSPLHFGNGTRLTVT.

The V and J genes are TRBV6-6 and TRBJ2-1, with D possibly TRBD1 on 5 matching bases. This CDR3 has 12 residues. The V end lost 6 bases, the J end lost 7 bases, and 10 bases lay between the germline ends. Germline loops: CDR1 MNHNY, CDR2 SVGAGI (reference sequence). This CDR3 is CASRSTGNEQFF. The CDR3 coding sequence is TGTGCCAGCAGATCTACAGGTAATGAGCAGTTCTTC.